The rows below give T cell receptor beta chains drawn from one sample of a study of T cell responses to AZD1222 COVID-19 vaccine. Profiled with immunoSEQ multiplex PCR; TCRdb holds only in-frame clones, not every one. The sample records over 100,000 clones, 90% being singletons. The source was peripheral blood, collected on day 0 of AZD1222 vaccination. Receptor source: an adult in good health. Each CDR3 is given with its conserved first and last residue. Fields, in order: V gene, clone size, J gene, CDR3 protein. Rows may omit the clone size; those that give it use once, few, many or a size class.

TRBV4-2	few	TRBJ2-5	CASSQDVRGPKETQYF
TRBV5-4	-	TRBJ2-4	CASSHTRGGSKNIQYF
TRBV7-2	-	TRBJ2-7	CASSFTGTPTYEQYF
TRBV7-2	-	TRBJ2-7	CASSLMPGQAYEQYF
TRBV10-2	-	TRBJ2-7	CASSEGQSSYEQYF
TRBV29-1	-	TRBJ2-7	CSVGAGGPYEQYF
TRBV6-5	-	TRBJ1-2	CASSREGDYGYTF
TRBV24-1	-	TRBJ1-6	CARRDSLNSPLHF
TRBV3-1/TRBV3-2	-	TRBJ2-6	CASSPLDRSSGANVLTF
TRBV7-9	-	TRBJ1-1	CASSILGGFTEAFF
TRBV4-3	few	TRBJ1-3	CASSRGTDSGNTIYF
TRBV6-6	once	TRBJ1-5	CASSAPGGVSNQPQHF
TRBV6-5	-	TRBJ1-3	CASSYSVLSSGNTIYF
TRBV28	-	TRBJ1-2	CASSSGQGFYGYTF
TRBV12-3/TRBV12-4	few	TRBJ2-7	CASSPGSDYEQYF
TRBV6-5	once	TRBJ2-2	CASSVSGGELFF
TRBV28	once	TRBJ1-1	CASSPRGSEAFF
TRBV5-4	-	TRBJ2-5	CASSLGGYQETQYF
TRBV23-1	once	TRBJ1-3	CASSRGGTGNTIYF
TRBV4-2	-	TRBJ1-5	CASSQGGGGQPQHF
TRBV19	once	TRBJ2-3	CASSILGGSGTQYF
TRBV2	-	TRBJ1-6	CASGLDLVSNSPLHF
TRBV7-8	once	TRBJ1-5	CASSTIQGSGNQPQHF
TRBV3-1/TRBV3-2	-	TRBJ2-1	CASSQNGGARNEQFF
TRBV3-1/TRBV3-2	-	TRBJ2-5	CASSQDGLALETQYF
TRBV27	once	TRBJ2-7	CASSAQGPYEQYF
TRBV6-5	few	TRBJ1-2	CASRGTVTNYGYTF
TRBV29-1	-	TRBJ1-1	CSVGPSPAEAFF
TRBV6-5	-	TRBJ1-5	CASSLDRGENQPQHF
TRBV3-1/TRBV3-2	-	TRBJ2-7	CASSQEGGGRGGHEQYF
TRBV19	-	TRBJ2-7	CASNTGTSGNEQYF
TRBV7-2	-	TRBJ2-3	CASSRDRAPDTQYF
TRBV7-2	-	TRBJ1-4	CASGPRRGEAEKLFF
TRBV24-1	-	TRBJ2-7	CATSEAGTSGEQYF
TRBV6-2/TRBV6-3	-	TRBJ2-3	CASSSARGTDTQYF
TRBV20-1	-	TRBJ1-5	CSASGGVDQPQHF
TRBV24-1	-	TRBJ1-1	CATSDSRGRTEAFF
TRBV10-1	-	TRBJ1-3	CASSDIEVSGNTIYF
TRBV13	-	TRBJ1-1	CASSLTGLNTEAFF
TRBV9	-	TRBJ2-7	CASSVATGYDEQYF
TRBV27	-	TRBJ1-5	CASSRGNSNQPQHF